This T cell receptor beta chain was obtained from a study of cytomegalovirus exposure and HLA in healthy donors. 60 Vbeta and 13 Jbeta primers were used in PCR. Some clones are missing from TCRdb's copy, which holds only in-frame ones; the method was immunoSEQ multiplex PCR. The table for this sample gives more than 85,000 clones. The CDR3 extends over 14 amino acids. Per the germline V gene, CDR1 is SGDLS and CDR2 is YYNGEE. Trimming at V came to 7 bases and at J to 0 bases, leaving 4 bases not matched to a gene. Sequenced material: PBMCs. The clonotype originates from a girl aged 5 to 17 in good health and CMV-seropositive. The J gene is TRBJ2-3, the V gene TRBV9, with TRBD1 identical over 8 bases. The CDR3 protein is CASGQGSSTDTQYF. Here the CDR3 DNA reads TGTGCCAGCGGACAGGGAAGCAGCACAGATACGCAGTATTTT.